This T cell receptor beta chain is drawn from a study of T-cell reconstitution after alpha-beta-depleted transplantation in children. Regarding the study as a whole: As was reported, about two months after transplant, alpha-beta T cells came from several hundred expanded graft clones.

Worth noting for this clonotype: The antigen is unknown.

Preparation of the TCRbeta library used unique molecular identifiers. TCRdb re-called the PCR reads with MiXCR, one entry per CDR3 protein. In the table there are roughly 570,000 distinct CDR3 sequences, approximately 30% of which are singletons. The CDR3 runs to 16 residues. The germline V gene has CDR1 SGHRS and CDR2 YFSETQ. The trim removed 4 bases at V and 6 bases at J, leaving 9 bases unmatched. The TCR comes from a boy under two years old with Wiskott-Aldrich syndrome, due to receive a stem cell transplant. The material sequenced was PBMCs, taken before TCRalphabeta/CD19-depleted stem cell transplant. V usage is TRBV5-1 and J usage is TRBJ2-2; 10 bases are shared with TRBD1. Here the CDR3 reads CASSVGTGVESGELFF. The CDR3, as DNA: TGCGCCAGCAGCGTAGGGACAGGGGTTGAATCCGGGGAGCTGTTTTTT.